This is a list of T cell receptor beta chains from one sample in a study of shared clonotypes between healthy human individuals. Assay: immunoSEQ multiplex PCR; the TCRdb copy retains only in-frame clones and omits some. Of 2,500,000 or so clones in the sample, under 95% are singletons; the top ten hold roughly 0.39%. The sample was naive CD4+ T cells from PBMCs. The origin of the receptors is a man aged 18 to 29 in good health. Some clones in this sample may be carry-over from other donors' samples. Each CDR3 is given with its conserved first and last residue. The order of the fields is D gene, V gene, J gene, CDR3 DNA, CDR3 protein. A D gene is named only where the DNA matches it firmly.

>-|TRBV5-1|TRBJ1-1
TGCGCCAGCAGCCCCACGGCAGGGGCTAACACTGAAGCTTTCTTT
CASSPTAGANTEAFF
>TRBD2|TRBV28|TRBJ2-7
TGTGCCAGCAGTATAGCGGGAGGGCCCTACGAGCAGTACTTC
CASSIAGGPYEQYF
>TRBD2|TRBV28|TRBJ2-7
TGTGCCAGCTTTCCTAGCGCGGGAGCCTTTGCCTCCTACGAGCAGTACTTC
CASFPSAGAFASYEQYF
>TRBD2|TRBV19|TRBJ2-3
TGTGCCAGTAGTGGGGGGACTAGCTTTCAACCTGCGGATACGCAGTATTTT
CASSGGTSFQPADTQYF
>TRBD2|TRBV10-3|TRBJ2-3
TGTGCCATCGGCAGGCGGGGGGGGTCGCCGGGACTCCTACGATCAGATACGCAGTATTTT
CAIGRRGGSPGLLRSDTQYF
>-|TRBV7-2|TRBJ2-1
TGTGCCAGCAGCTTACTGAGGGATCGGCAGTTCTTC
CASSLLRDRQFF
>-|TRBV5-6|TRBJ2-4
TGTGCCAGCAGCCTGATCGCAGGCCAAAACATTCAGTACTTC
CASSLIAGQNIQYF
>-|TRBV4-2|TRBJ2-7
TGTGCCAGCACCGTGGGCACCACCTACGAGCAGTACTTC
CASTVGTTYEQYF
>TRBD1|TRBV28|TRBJ1-3
TGTGCCAGCAGCCCAACTCGGGGAGGAGGGGGCGAAAACACCATATATTTT
CASSPTRGGGGENTIYF
>-|TRBV7-3|TRBJ2-1
TGTGCCAGCAGCCTCGGCAGTGTAAGCTACAATGAGCAGTTCTTC
CASSLGSVSYNEQFF
>-|TRBV18|TRBJ1-1
TGTGCCAGCTCACCATATGGCGGCCGGGACACTGAAGCTTTCTTT
CASSPYGGRDTEAFF
>-|TRBV10-1|TRBJ1-1
TGCGCCAGCAGTGGTTCAGGGATGAACACTGAAGCTTTCTTT
CASSGSGMNTEAFF
>-|TRBV7-6|TRBJ2-7
TGTGCCAGCAGCCCAGTGGAGGGGCCCTACGAGCAGTACTTC
CASSPVEGPYEQYF
>-|TRBV15|TRBJ2-1
TGTGCCACCAGCAGATCGCCGGGACTCTCCTACAATGAGCAGTTCTTC
CATSRSPGLSYNEQFF
>TRBD2|TRBV5-1|TRBJ2-1
TGCGCCAGCAGCTTTCTAGCGGGAGCTAACAATGAGCAGTTCTTC
CASSFLAGANNEQFF
>-|TRBV2|TRBJ1-6
TGTGCCAGCAGTGAATACCTTGCGGGACGGCGGATTAATTCACCCCTCCACTTT
CASSEYLAGRRINSPLHF
>-|TRBV7-9|TRBJ1-5
TGTGCCAGCAGCACTGCAGGGACCTTTAGCAATCAGCCCCAGCATTTT
CASSTAGTFSNQPQHF
>-|TRBV20-1|TRBJ2-5
TGCAGTGCTAGAGGACAAGAGACCCAGTACTTC
CSARGQETQYF
>TRBD2|TRBV10-3|TRBJ2-7
TGTGCCACCGTAGGACTAGCGAGTTCCTACGAGCAGTACTTC
CATVGLASSYEQYF
>-|TRBV2|TRBJ1-3
TGTGCCAGCAGGGGGGGTCCTGGAAACACCATATATTTT
CASRGGPGNTIYF
>-|TRBV19|TRBJ2-7
TGTGCCAGTAGCCCGCTCGGCAGGGGGGCCTACGAGCAGTACTTC
CASSPLGRGAYEQYF
>TRBD1|TRBV19|TRBJ2-4
TGTGCCAGTAGTACCGTAACAGGGGTAAGAAACATTCAGTACTTC
CASSTVTGVRNIQYF
>TRBD2|TRBV10-3|TRBJ2-1
TGTGCCATCAGTGAGAATCTAGCGGGACCTTCCTACAATGAGCAGTTCTTC
CAISENLAGPSYNEQFF
>TRBD1|TRBV6-6|TRBJ1-1
TGTGCCAGCAGTTTTCGACAGGGGGGGGTAAACACTGAAGCTTTCTTT
CASSFRQGGVNTEAFF
>TRBD2|TRBV5-5|TRBJ2-7
TGTGCCAGCAGCCGACTAGCGGGAGGGTCCTACGAGCAGTACTTC
CASSRLAGGSYEQYF